The 17 T cell receptor beta chains reported below all come from one sample, sequenced in a study of T-cell memory formation after mild COVID-19. TCRdb itself ran the 5' RACE reads through MiXCR, one entry per CDR3 protein. The data contain over 300,000 distinct CDR3 sequences, about 20% of them singletons. The sequencing sample was made of PBMCs or a T cell subset sorted from them (not recorded which). These receptors all stem from a man aged 18 to 29 who had mild COVID-19 (a few samples of this study predate the infection). Cell type and time point are not known.

The chain has TRBV27 and TRBJ1-1; the D gene is possibly TRBD1 (6 bases). There are 12 residues in the CDR3. Germline values: CDR1 MNHEY, CDR2 SMNVEV (reference sequence). Deletions cut 6 bases from V and 8 bases from J, with 13 bases between. The CDR3 reads CASRKGGEEAFF. CDR3 nucleotides: TGTGCCAGCAGGAAGGGGGGTGAGGAAGCTTTCTTT.

As to this clonotype: A much bigger clone sits one base away, suggesting this may be a read error. V is TRBV5-1 and J is TRBJ2-3; unclear D gene. Germline V gene lookup returns CDR1 SGHRS and CDR2 YFSETQ. This CDR3 spans 15 amino acids. Here the CDR3 reads CASILSGTPADTQYF. In DNA, the CDR3 is TGCGCCAGCATCTTGAGTGGAACTCCCGCAGATACGCAGTATTTT.

The V and J genes are TRBV18 and TRBJ2-2, with TRBD1 matching 9 bases. There are 16 residues in the CDR3. CDR1 is KGHSH, CDR2 LQKENI, per germline. The junction had 6 bases not matched to a gene; V was cut back by 3 bases and J by 4 bases. CDR3 coding DNA: TGTGCCAGCTCACCCCTCGCGGGACAGGGCACCGGGGAGCTGTTTTTT. This gives the protein CASSPLAGQGTGELFF.

This clonotype was detected only a few times. The chain recombines TRBV4-2 with TRBJ2-5; D gene uncertain. The CDR3 length is 13 residues. V gave up 3 bases and J gave up 9 bases, with 14 bases separating them. Germline-derived CDR1 and CDR2 are LGHNA and YNFKEQ. The CDR3: CASSQLSTPSQYF. DNA for the CDR3: TGTGCCAGCAGCCAGCTTTCCACTCCGTCCCAGTACTTC.

In this sample, this clonotype turned up once. V and J are TRBV6-2 or TRBV6-3 and TRBJ2-5; 7 bases are a match to TRBD2. CDR1 and CDR2 from the germline V gene are MNHEY and SVGEGT. The CDR3 consists of 14 residues. With V trimmed by 5 bases and J by 0 bases, 3 bases remained unmatched. CDR3 coding DNA: TGTGCCAGCAGTCAGACTAGCCACCAAGAGACCCAGTACTTC. Protein product: CASSQTSHQETQYF.

This clonotype was recorded many times. The J gene is TRBJ2-5, the V gene TRBV9; D ambiguous. Trimming pared 0 bases from V and 4 bases from J, leaving 10 bases between. The CDR3 totals 14 residues. Germline CDR1 reads SGDLS; CDR2 reads YYNGEE. For the CDR3, the DNA is TGTGCCAGCAGCGTAGGGGATCCGGGAGAGACCCAGTACTTC. This encodes CASSVGDPGETQYF.

The chain combines TRBV20-1 with TRBJ2-5, with D possibly matching TRBD2 (6 bases). The germline V and J ends were trimmed by 5 bases and 4 bases, with 17 bases remaining between them. Germline CDR1 and CDR2: DFQATT and SNEGSKA (reference sequence). This CDR3 region has 14 residues. The CDR3 region is CSAAPGAPGETQYF. The CDR3 bases are TGCAGTGCTGCCCCGGGAGCCCCAGGAGAGACCCAGTACTTC.

In its sample, this clonotype was seen a few times. V usage is TRBV9 and J usage is TRBJ1-1, with D tentatively TRBD1 (5 bases). Germline CDR1 is SGDLS and CDR2 is YYNGEE. The CDR3 contains 17 residues. With 0 bases removed from V and 1 base from J, the gap between germline ends came to 16 bases. The CDR3 sequence is CASSVEMRGIQNTEAFF. CDR3 coding DNA: TGTGCCAGCAGCGTAGAAATGCGGGGGATCCAGAACACTGAAGCTTTCTTT.

The V and J genes are TRBV11-2 and TRBJ2-7; TRBD1 aligns across 8 bases. The CDR3 loop spans 15 amino acids. The germline CDR1 and CDR2 sequences are SGHAT and FQNNGV. V was pared by 1 base and J by 5 bases, with 7 bases of the junction left unmatched. CDR3 nucleotide sequence: TGTGCCAGCAGCTTAGGGGACAGGCCTCGACACGAGCAGTACGTC. Translating it yields CASSLGDRPRHEQYV.

The chain has TRBV9 and TRBJ1-1, with D maybe TRBD1 (6 bases). Trimming removed 0 bases at V and 8 bases at J, with 14 bases between. The CDR3 is made up of 14 amino acids. The V gene's germline CDR1 is SGDLS and CDR2 YYNGEE. Here the CDR3 DNA reads TGTGCCAGCAGCGTAGCGGGGGGCGGCGGCGAAGCTTTCTTT. Translated: CASSVAGGGGEAFF.

This chain joins TRBV27 and TRBJ2-1, with D unresolved. With 8 bases removed from V and 5 bases from J, the gap between germline ends came to 13 bases. Looked up from germline, CDR1 is MNHEY and CDR2 is SMNVEV (reference sequence). The CDR3 sequence is 13 residues long. The CDR3 DNA reads TGTGCCAGCCTTGGGCTGCTTAACAATGAGCAGTTCTTC. Its protein is CASLGLLNNEQFF.

The chain joins TRBV20-1 to TRBJ2-1, with TRBD1 matching 8 bases. Germline CDR1 is DFQATT and CDR2 is SNEGSKA (reference sequence). This CDR3 comprises 13 residues. Trimming at V came to 3 bases and at J to 6 bases, leaving 4 bases not matched to a gene. CDR3 in amino acids: CSASKDRANEQFF. The CDR3, as DNA: TGCAGTGCTAGTAAGGACAGGGCCAATGAGCAGTTCTTC.

This clonotype was counted many times. V and J are TRBV5-1 and TRBJ2-2, with D unresolved. This CDR3 contains 13 residues. Germline values: CDR1 SGHRS, CDR2 YFSETQ. V was clipped by 8 bases and J by 1 base, with 9 bases between them. CDR3 residues: CASFTGNTGELFF. In DNA form, the CDR3 reads TGCGCCAGTTTCACCGGGAACACCGGGGAGCTGTTTTTT.

A few counts support this clonotype. J is TRBJ2-3 and V is TRBV7-9; D ambiguous. Germline V CDR1 and CDR2: SEHNR, FQNEAQ (reference sequence). This CDR3 is 15 amino acids long. V lost 2 bases, J lost 2 bases, and 11 bases lay in between. In DNA form, the CDR3 reads TGTGCCAGCAGCTTATTAAGGCGGAACACAGATACGCAGTATTTT. Its translation: CASSLLRRNTDTQYF.

The V and J genes are TRBV6-5 and TRBJ1-1; D unresolved. Germline-derived CDR1 and CDR2 are MNHEY and SVGAGI. The CDR3 is 14 amino acids. Deletions cut 4 bases from V and 2 bases from J, with 11 bases between. The CDR3 reads CASSSNYRNTEAFF. In DNA, the CDR3 is TGTGCCAGCAGTTCTAACTACCGAAACACTGAAGCTTTCTTT.

The J gene is TRBJ2-7, the V gene TRBV7-8; unclear D gene. V lost 5 bases and J 0 bases, leaving 11 bases between the germline ends. CDR1 SGHVS and CDR2 FQNEAQ come from the germline V gene. This CDR3 is built from 14 residues. Here the CDR3 reads CASSPWTASYEQYF. CDR3 nucleotides: TGTGCCAGCAGCCCCTGGACGGCCTCCTACGAGCAGTACTTC.

In its sample, this clonotype was seen a few times. The V and J genes are TRBV9 and TRBJ2-1; no definite D call. The length of the CDR3 is 16 residues. Trimming left V 0 bases short and J 2 bases short, with 12 bases between. The germline gives CDR1 SGDLS, CDR2 YYNGEE. CDR3 residues: CASSVASRPTYNEQFF. The CDR3 bases are TGTGCCAGCAGCGTAGCTTCTCGGCCCACCTACAATGAGCAGTTCTTC.